This T cell receptor (beta chain) was observed in a study of blood T cell repertoires in COVID-19. Study information: COVID-19 samples collected from the United States, Italy and Spain covered acute and convalescent phases. PBMCs, B-cell-depleted T cells, or T cells provided the cDNA or gDNA that made up the material.

Note on this clone: The identical CDR3 is also encoded by other nucleotide sequences in the sample.

The CDR3 loop spans 13 amino acids. Trimming stripped 6 bases from V and 2 bases from J, with 10 bases between. As processed by the authors: For nucleated cells, counts were estimated from reference gene primer amplification. Some clones are missing from TCRdb's copy, which holds only in-frame ones; the method was immunoSEQ multiplex PCR. V, J and clone size reflect that table, while D and trimming were determined from the DNA. The data hold approximately 140,000 clones, with about four fifths observed a single time. The sequenced sample consisted of peripheral blood. The sequence came from a man aged 35 to 55 with active or convalescent COVID-19. V gene TRBV12-3 or TRBV12-4 combines with J gene TRBJ1-2, with a tentative D call TRBD1 (5 bases). The CDR3 is CASSRQGNYGYTF. Here the CDR3 DNA reads TGTGCCAGCAGCCGTCAGGGAAACTATGGCTACACCTTC.